A single sample gave rise to the 32 T cell receptor beta chains below, sequenced in a study of blood T cell repertoires in COVID-19 (dated by TCRdb to 2020 to 2022). Library preparation used the immunoSEQ multiplex PCR assay. TCRdb retrieved this table from immuneACCESS and kept in-frame rearrangements only. Not all clones are present; in checked studies, unresolved V genes account for under half, and no reason is known for the remainder. A total of some 160,000 clones appear in this sample, 78% of them only once. Approximately 15% of the sample is held by the ten biggest clonotypes. Sequencing was done on a sample of peripheral blood. The receptors originated from a woman at least 80 years old with acute or convalescent COVID-19.

The chain is built from TRBV18 and TRBJ1-1, with D uncertain. The germline V and J ends were trimmed by 2 bases and 1 base, with 14 bases remaining between them. This CDR3 spans 16 amino acids. The germline V gene encodes CDR1 KGHSH and CDR2 LQKENI. The CDR3 sequence is CASSPSTGMGNTEAFF. CDR3 nucleotide sequence: TGTGCCAGCTCACCATCGACGGGAATGGGGAACACTGAAGCTTTCTTT.

The count of this clone is one. The CDR3 region has the DNA TGCGCCAGCAGCGAGGCCCTGAACACTGAAGCTTTCTTT. Its protein product is CASSEALNTEAFF. The chain links TRBV5-1 to TRBJ1-1; D gene uncertain. The CDR3 has 13 amino acids. The V gene lost 4 bases and the J gene lost 0 bases, with 7 bases spanning the gap. Germline V gene lookup returns CDR1 SGHRS and CDR2 YFSETQ. The variable domain in full, completed from reference TRBV5-1 and TRBJ1-1, reads KAGVTQTPRYLIKTRGQQVTLSCSPISGHRSVSWYQQTPGQGLQFLFEYFSETQRNKGNFPGRFSGRQFSNSRSEMNVSTLELGDSALYLCASSEALNTEAFFGQGTRLTVV.

In its sample, this clone was seen a few times. This rearrangement joins TRBV19 to TRBJ2-3; D unresolved. V was pared by 0 bases and J by 3 bases, with 7 bases between. This CDR3 is 14 amino acids long. Per the germline V gene, CDR1 is LNHDA and CDR2 is SQIVND (reference sequence). The CDR3 DNA sequence: TGTGCCAGTAGTATAGACACAGCTACAGATACGCAGTATTTT. Translated: CASSIDTATDTQYF. Variable domain in full (rest from reference TRBV19 and TRBJ2-3): DGGITQSPKYLFRKEGQNVTLSCEQNLNHDAMYWYRQDPGQGLRLIYYSQIVNDFQKGDIAEGYSVSREKKESFPLTVTSAQKNPTAFYLCASSIDTATDTQYFGPGTRLTVL.

This chain links TRBV20-1 with TRBJ2-1; D uncertain. Trimming took off 0 bases at V and 10 bases at J, with 7 bases between the two ends. This CDR3 region has 11 residues. Germline-derived CDR1 and CDR2 are DFQATT and SNEGSKA (reference sequence). DNA for the CDR3: TGCAGTGCTAGAGAGCGCCCCGAGCAGTTCTTC. It is translated as CSARERPEQFF.

The V and J genes are TRBV5-1 and TRBJ1-4; D remains unclear. Trimming cost V 5 bases and J 2 bases, with 13 bases left between them. This CDR3 region has 15 residues. Germline V CDR1 and CDR2: SGHRS, YFSETQ. The CDR3 here is CASRIGGNTNEKLFF. For the CDR3, the DNA is TGCGCCAGCAGAATTGGCGGCAATACTAATGAAAAACTGTTTTTT.

This clone was observed a single time. V gene TRBV14 combines with J gene TRBJ1-2; 8 bases line up with TRBD1. The CDR3 loop spans 12 amino acids. The germline CDR1 and CDR2 sequences are SGHDN and FVKESK. V shed 6 bases and J 8 bases; nucleotides not matched to a gene: 5. CDR3 protein: CASSRQGRGYTF. The CDR3 DNA reads as TGTGCCAGCAGTCGACAGGGGCGAGGCTACACCTTC.

This rearrangement joins TRBV29-1 to TRBJ2-1; TRBD2 aligns across 7 bases. Germline V gene sequence: CDR1 SQVTM, CDR2 ANQGSEA. With V trimmed by 3 bases and J by 3 bases, 11 bases remained unmatched. There are 16 residues in the CDR3. CDR3 bases: TGCAGCGTTGACTCCTATAGCGGGTCCTTCTACAATGAGCAGTTCTTC. Translation gives CSVDSYSGSFYNEQFF.

The chain carries TRBV11-2 and TRBJ2-7; D perhaps matches TRBD2 (5 bases). V shed 3 bases and J shed 2 bases, with 11 bases lying between them. CDR3 length: 14 amino acids. Germline CDR1 reads SGHAT; CDR2 reads FQNNGV. CDR3 sequence (DNA): TGTGCCAGCAGCTTTAGCGCAGGTACCTACGAGCAGTACTTC. Protein sequence: CASSFSAGTYEQYF.

This chain joins TRBV4-1 and TRBJ1-5, with TRBD1 matching over 7 bases. CDR1 is MGHRA, CDR2 YSYEKL, per germline. Trimming cost V 3 bases and J 2 bases; bases outside gene matches: 7. The CDR3 loop spans 16 amino acids. The CDR3 reads CASSQATGIGNQPQHF. CDR3 DNA: TGCGCCAGCAGCCAGGCGACAGGGATCGGCAATCAGCCCCAGCATTTT.

The V and J genes are TRBV4-2 and TRBJ1-1; D perhaps matches TRBD1 (6 bases). Germline V gene data show CDR1 as LGHNA and CDR2 as YNFKEQ. The V end lost 4 bases, the J end lost 1 base, and 10 bases lay between the germline ends. The CDR3 length is 14 residues. CDR3 DNA sequence: TGTGCCAGCAGCCCGCCCAGGGGGAACACTGAAGCTTTCTTT. Amino acid sequence: CASSPPRGNTEAFF.

V usage is TRBV7-9 and J usage is TRBJ2-5; 10 positions match TRBD2. V dropped 2 bases and J dropped 3; count of bases not matched to a gene: 3. Germline lookup yields CDR1 SEHNR and CDR2 FQNEAQ (reference sequence). This CDR3 region has 15 residues. Written as DNA, the CDR3 is TGTGCCAGCAGCTTAAGTCTAGCGGGAGAAGAGACCCAGTACTTC. Its translation is CASSLSLAGEETQYF.

The rearrangement uses TRBV25-1 and TRBJ2-1; 8 bases agree with TRBD2. V dropped 3 bases and J dropped 6; count of bases not matched to a gene: 7. This CDR3 comprises 15 residues. The germline gives CDR1 MGHDK, CDR2 SYGVNS. The CDR3 DNA reads as TGTGCCAGCAGTGATGGATCGGGGGGGCGCAATGAGCAGTTCTTC. Translating gives CASSDGSGGRNEQFF.

Only one count was recorded for this clone. This rearrangement joins TRBV6-5 to TRBJ2-1, with TRBD2 identical over 8 bases. V lost 8 bases and J lost 0; bases outside the gene matches: 6. Germline CDR1 and CDR2: MNHEY and SVGAGI. CDR3 size: 15 residues. CDR3 loop: CASFGGVSSYNEQFF. Here the CDR3 DNA reads TGTGCCAGCTTCGGGGGGGTAAGCTCCTACAATGAGCAGTTCTTC.

V usage is TRBV6-5 and J usage is TRBJ2-1; 8 bases agree with TRBD1. The ends lost 6 bases at V and 3 bases at J; junction bases unmatched: 7. Germline V gene lookup returns CDR1 MNHEY and CDR2 SVGAGI. The CDR3 spans 15 residues. The DNA for the CDR3 is TGTGCCAGCAGCCCACGCGGGACAGGCTACAATGAGCAGTTCTTC. Translation gives CASSPRGTGYNEQFF.

The chain links TRBV6-5 to TRBJ2-1; 10 bases line up with TRBD1. The CDR3 has 15 amino acids. The germline V gene has CDR1 MNHEY and CDR2 SVGAGI. Trimming at V came to 2 bases and at J to 3 bases, leaving 1 base not matched to a gene. In DNA form, the CDR3 reads TGTGCCAGCAGTTACCGGACAGGGGGCTACAATGAGCAGTTCTTC. Translated, it gives CASSYRTGGYNEQFF.

The V call is TRBV29-1, the J call TRBJ1-5, with D perhaps TRBD1 (6 bases). The V and J ends lost 4 bases and 3 bases respectively, with 7 bases between them. Germline CDR1 is SQVTM and CDR2 is ANQGSEA. This CDR3 contains 12 residues. The CDR3 DNA is TGCAGCGTTGCAGGGGACAATCAGCCCCAGCATTTT. Translating gives CSVAGDNQPQHF. The full variable domain, completed using reference TRBV29-1 and TRBJ1-5, is SAVISQKPSRDICQRGTSLTIQCQVDSQVTMMFWYRQQPGQSLTLIATANQGSEATYESGFVIDKFPISRPNLTFSTLTVSNMSPEDSSIYLCSVAGDNQPQHFGDGTRLSIL.

This rearrangement joins TRBV10-2 to TRBJ2-7; 7 bases line up with TRBD1. The CDR3 runs to 13 residues. The V gene's germline CDR1 is WSHSY and CDR2 SAAADI. The junction had 8 bases not matched to a gene; V was cut back by 6 bases and J by 6 bases. CDR3 coding DNA: TGCGCCAGCAGGAGACAGGGCCGAGGCGAGCAGTACTTC. This gives the protein CASRRQGRGEQYF.

The chain couples TRBV11-2 to TRBJ2-1; 9 bases fit TRBD2. Trimming took 1 base from V and 8 from J; bases not matched to a gene: 12. The CDR3 length is 17 residues. Germline CDR1 reads SGHAT; CDR2 reads FQNNGV. Written as DNA, the CDR3 is TGTGCCAGCAGCTTAGGGCAGCGGGGGGCCCTTAAATATGAGCAGTTCTTC. This gives the protein CASSLGQRGALKYEQFF.

This chain connects TRBV5-1 to TRBJ2-3, with D possibly TRBD1 on 7 matching bases. Trimming removed 4 bases at V and 4 bases at J, with 16 bases between. The CDR3 spans 15 residues. Germline V gene sequence: CDR1 SGHRS, CDR2 YFSETQ. In nucleotides, the CDR3 is TGCGCCAGCAGCATCAGGGGGGAGGCAGCAGATACGCAGTATTTT. Protein sequence: CASSIRGEAADTQYF.

This clone was seen only once. The chain is built from TRBV5-1 and TRBJ2-2, with D possibly being TRBD1 (6 bases). The CDR3 spans 15 residues. V dropped 0 bases and J dropped 10 bases, with 16 bases sitting between them. CDR1 and CDR2 from the germline V gene are SGHRS and YFSETQ. Written as DNA, the CDR3 is TGCGCCAGCAGCTTGGTGGCCAGGGGCCCGCAGGAGCTGTTTTTT. Translated: CASSLVARGPQELFF.

In regard to this clone: Other DNA sequences within the sample encode an identical CDR3. This chain connects TRBV19 to TRBJ1-1, with D unresolved. V was pared by 3 bases and J by 0 bases, with 5 bases between. CDR1 is LNHDA and CDR2 is SQIVND in the germline V gene (reference sequence). The CDR3 consists of 13 residues. CDR3 sequence reads: CASSIQMNTEAFF. The DNA of the CDR3 is TGTGCCAGTAGTATCCAGATGAACACTGAAGCTTTCTTT.

This clone was observed a few times. The chain joins TRBV9 to TRBJ1-1, with a weak D call TRBD1 (5 bases). Germline loops: CDR1 SGDLS, CDR2 YYNGEE. V was shortened by 3 bases and J by 1 base, with 13 bases between the two germline ends. The CDR3 is made up of 15 amino acids. The CDR3 region is CASSATGTANTEAFF. The CDR3 bases are TGTGCCAGCAGCGCCACCGGGACTGCGAACACTGAAGCTTTCTTT.

The V gene is TRBV6-5, the J gene TRBJ2-5, with 9 positions matching TRBD1. Germline CDR1 and CDR2: MNHEY and SVGAGI. With 6 bases clipped from V and 3 bases from J, the junction kept 5 bases outside the gene matches. The CDR3 covers 14 residues. The CDR3, as DNA: TGTGCCAGCAGCCGCGGGACAGGGAAAGAGACCCAGTACTTC. This codes for CASSRGTGKETQYF.

The chain couples TRBV19 to TRBJ1-5, with 9 bases matching TRBD1. The germline CDR1 and CDR2 sequences are LNHDA and SQIVND (reference sequence). The CDR3 extends over 17 amino acids. V was clipped by 5 bases and J by 2 bases; unmatched bases: 10. The CDR3 protein is CASSVLQGAQRNQPQHF. DNA for the CDR3: TGTGCCAGTAGTGTGCTACAGGGGGCGCAACGCAATCAGCCCCAGCATTTT.

The chain has TRBV4-2 and TRBJ2-1; 8 bases match TRBD2. Germline V gene lookup returns CDR1 LGHNA and CDR2 YNFKEQ. The CDR3 loop spans 18 amino acids. The J segment lost 7 bases and the V segment lost 3 bases, leaving 17 bases of the junction unmatched. CDR3 bases: TGTGCCAGCAGCCAGGAACCCCTCCAGCGGGGGATGGGGAATGAGCAGTTCTTC. It encodes CASSQEPLQRGMGNEQFF.

This chain links TRBV3-1 (or the pseudogene TRBV3-2) with TRBJ1-1; 7 bases line up with TRBD1. Germline-derived CDR1 and CDR2 are LGHDT and YNNKEL (reference sequence). The CDR3 length is 17 residues. V was pared by 3 bases and J by 0 bases, with 10 bases of the junction left unmatched. CDR3 coding DNA: TGTGCCAGCAGCCAGAAGGTGACAGGGACCTTGAACACTGAAGCTTTCTTT. Translating gives CASSQKVTGTLNTEAFF.

The chain is built from TRBV2 and TRBJ1-2, with 7 bases lining up with TRBD1. The CDR3 is 15 amino acids. Germline values: CDR1 SNHLY, CDR2 FYNNEI. V was pared by 6 bases and J by 6 bases, with 13 bases of the junction left unmatched. Written as DNA, the CDR3 is TGTGCCAGCAGCTCACGCGAGACAGGGAAGAATGGCTACACCTTC. It specifies CASSSRETGKNGYTF.

The rearrangement uses TRBV7-6 and TRBJ1-6; 8 bases line up with TRBD1. V shed 5 bases and J 10 bases; nucleotides not matched to a gene: 7. CDR3 length equals 14 residues. Germline values: CDR1 SGHVS, CDR2 FNYEAQ. The CDR3 protein is CASSPGQGRSPLHF. In DNA form, the CDR3 reads TGTGCCAGCAGCCCCGGACAGGGTCGATCACCCCTCCACTTT.

V gene TRBV6-5 combines with J gene TRBJ1-5; TRBD1 might be the D (6 bases). This CDR3 region has 15 residues. Trimming shortened V by 6 bases and J by 2 bases, and 14 bases separated the two germline ends. The germline CDR1 and CDR2 sequences are MNHEY and SVGAGI. CDR3 residues: CASRRGDTGNQPQHF. The CDR3 coding sequence is TGTGCCAGCAGGCGAGGGGACACGGGCAATCAGCCCCAGCATTTT.

The V and J genes are TRBV4-2 and TRBJ1-5; D ambiguous. Looked up from germline, CDR1 is LGHNA and CDR2 is YNFKEQ. V was shortened by 4 bases and J by 6 bases, with 16 bases between the two germline ends. The CDR3 is 15 amino acids. As DNA, the CDR3 is TGTGCCAGCAGCCCAGGACTTGGCCACGGTCAGCCCCAGCATTTT. It is translated as CASSPGLGHGQPQHF.

The table lists this clone with a few counts. The chain has TRBV11-2 and TRBJ2-3; D uncertain. Looked up from germline, CDR1 is SGHAT and CDR2 is FQNNGV. The CDR3 runs 11 residues. The V end lost 5 bases, the J end lost 5 bases, and 5 bases lay between the germline ends. In DNA, the CDR3 is TGTGCCAGCAGCATCCAAGATACGCAGTATTTT. Protein sequence: CASSIQDTQYF.

This rearrangement joins TRBV11-2 to TRBJ1-2; possibly TRBD1 for D (5 bases). V gave up 5 bases and J gave up 4 bases, with 14 bases separating them. CDR3 length: 14 amino acids. Germline CDR1 reads SGHAT; CDR2 reads FQNNGV. CDR3 nucleotides: TGTGCCAGCAGCCCGTTAACGGGGGGCTATGGCTACACCTTC. Its translation is CASSPLTGGYGYTF. Filled out from reference TRBV11-2 and TRBJ1-2, the complete variable domain reads EAGVAQSPRYKIIEKRQSVAFWCNPISGHATLYWYQQILGQGPKLLIQFQNNGVVDDSQLPKDRFSAERLKGVDSTLKIQPAKLEDSAVYLCASSPLTGGYGYTFGSGTRLTVV.